The sequence of this T cell receptor (beta chain) was determined in a study of molecular identifiers for immune sequencing clone quantification. This clonotype was counted at least ten times. Its antigen remains unknown. Sorted cell numbers of roughly 19,000 to 1,000,000, with 10%, 30% or 50% RNA, served as input for naive CD8 libraries. The length of the CDR3 is 14 residues. V was pared by 6 bases and J by 5 bases, with 16 bases between. Germline V gene data show CDR1 as MDHEN and CDR2 as SYDVKM. Study-wide results and limits: Clones that exceeded 20 RNA copies held over 97% of effector molecules, yet under 1% in naive cells.

TCRdb passed the PCR reads through MiXCR, listing each CDR3 protein once. The table lists hundreds of thousands of distinct CDR3 sequences, 25% of them singletons. The rearrangement joins TRBV28 to TRBJ2-5, with unresolved D. Input material: naive CD8+ T cells from blood, with Jurkat cell RNA spiked in. Subset in this sample: FACS-sorted CD8+CD4-CCR7+CD45RA+ naive T cells. The origin of this receptor is a human donor in good health. Some libraries in this study had Jurkat cell RNA spiked in. The CDR3 sequence: CASSPLVGRETQYF. The CDR3 DNA reads TGTGCCAGCAGCCCATTAGTAGGGCGCGAGACCCAGTACTTC.